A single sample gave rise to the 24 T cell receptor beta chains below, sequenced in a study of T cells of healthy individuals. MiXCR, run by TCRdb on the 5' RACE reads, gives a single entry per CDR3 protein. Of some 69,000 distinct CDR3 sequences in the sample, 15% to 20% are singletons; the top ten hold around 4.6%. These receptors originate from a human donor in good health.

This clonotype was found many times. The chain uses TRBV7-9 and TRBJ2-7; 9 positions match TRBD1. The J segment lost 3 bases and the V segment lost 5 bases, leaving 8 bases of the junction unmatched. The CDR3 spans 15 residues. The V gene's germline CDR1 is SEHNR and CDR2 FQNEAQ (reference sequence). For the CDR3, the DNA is TGTGCCAGCAGCCAACAGGGGGCCCCGGGCTACGAGCAGTACTTC. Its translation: CASSQQGAPGYEQYF. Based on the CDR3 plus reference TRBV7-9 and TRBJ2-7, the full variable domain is DTGVSQNPRHKITKRGQNVTFRCDPISEHNRLYWYRQTLGQGPEFLTYFQNEAQLEKSRLLSDRFSAERPKGSFSTLEIQRTEQGDSAMYLCASSQQGAPGYEQYFGPGTRLTVT.

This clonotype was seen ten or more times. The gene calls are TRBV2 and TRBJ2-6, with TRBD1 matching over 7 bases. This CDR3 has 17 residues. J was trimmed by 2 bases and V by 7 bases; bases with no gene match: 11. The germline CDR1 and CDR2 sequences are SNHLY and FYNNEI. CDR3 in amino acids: CASTTGQALAGANVLTF. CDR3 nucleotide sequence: TGTGCCAGCACGACCGGACAGGCCCTCGCTGGGGCCAACGTCCTGACTTTC.

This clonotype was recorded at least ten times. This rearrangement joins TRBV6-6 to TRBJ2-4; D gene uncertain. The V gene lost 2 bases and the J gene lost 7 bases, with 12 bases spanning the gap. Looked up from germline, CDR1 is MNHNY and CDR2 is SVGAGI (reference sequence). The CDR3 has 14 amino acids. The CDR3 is CASSYSGQRNIQYF. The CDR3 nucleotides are TGTGCCAGCAGTTACAGTGGTCAGAGGAACATTCAGTACTTC.

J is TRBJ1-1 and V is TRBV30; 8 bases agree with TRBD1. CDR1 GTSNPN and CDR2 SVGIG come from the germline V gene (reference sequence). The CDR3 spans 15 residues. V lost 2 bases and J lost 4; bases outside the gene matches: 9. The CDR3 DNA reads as TGTGCCTGGAGTCCCTGGTCCGGGACAGGCACTGAAGCTTTCTTT. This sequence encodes CAWSPWSGTGTEAFF. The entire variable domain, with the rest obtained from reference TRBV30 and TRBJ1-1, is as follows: SQTIHQWPATLVQPVGSPLSLECTVEGTSNPNLYWYRQAAGRGLQLLFYSVGIGQISSEVPQNLSASRPQDRQFILSSKKLLLSDSGFYLCAWSPWSGTGTEAFFGQGTRLTVV.

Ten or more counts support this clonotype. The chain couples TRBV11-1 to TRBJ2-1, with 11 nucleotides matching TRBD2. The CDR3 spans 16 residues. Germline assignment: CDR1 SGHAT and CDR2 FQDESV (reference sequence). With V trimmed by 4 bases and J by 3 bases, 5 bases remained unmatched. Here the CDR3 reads CASSSLAGGFYNEQFF. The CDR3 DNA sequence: TGTGCCAGCAGCTCGCTAGCGGGAGGATTCTACAATGAGCAGTTCTTC.

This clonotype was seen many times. CDR3 nucleotides: TGTGCCAGCAGCCAGACAGAGAGCACAGATACGCAGTATTTT. Translated: CASSQTESTDTQYF. J is TRBJ2-3 and V is TRBV3-1; tentative D call: TRBD1 (5 bases). V lost 3 bases to trimming and J lost 0 bases, with 7 bases between them. The CDR3 is 14 amino acids. CDR1 LGHDT and CDR2 YNNKEL come from the germline V gene (reference sequence).

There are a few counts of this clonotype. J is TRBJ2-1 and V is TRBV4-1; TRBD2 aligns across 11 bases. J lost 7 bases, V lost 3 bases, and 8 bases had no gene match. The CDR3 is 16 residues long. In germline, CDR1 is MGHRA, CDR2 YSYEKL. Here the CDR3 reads CASSHEIAGGRNEQFF. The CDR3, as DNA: TGCGCCAGCAGCCATGAAATAGCGGGAGGGCGAAATGAGCAGTTCTTC.

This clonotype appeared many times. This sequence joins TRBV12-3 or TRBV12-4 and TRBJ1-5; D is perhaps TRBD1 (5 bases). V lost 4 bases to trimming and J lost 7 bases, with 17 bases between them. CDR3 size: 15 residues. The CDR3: CASSYALGGGQPQHF. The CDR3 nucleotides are TGTGCCAGCAGTTACGCTCTGGGGGGGGGGCAGCCCCAGCATTTT.

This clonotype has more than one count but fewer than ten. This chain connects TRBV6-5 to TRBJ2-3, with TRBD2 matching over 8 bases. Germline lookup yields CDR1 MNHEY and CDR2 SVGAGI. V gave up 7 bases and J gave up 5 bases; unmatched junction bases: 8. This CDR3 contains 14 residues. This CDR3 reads CASIPRGGKDTQYF. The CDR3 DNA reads TGTGCCAGCATCCCACGGGGGGGCAAAGATACGCAGTATTTT.

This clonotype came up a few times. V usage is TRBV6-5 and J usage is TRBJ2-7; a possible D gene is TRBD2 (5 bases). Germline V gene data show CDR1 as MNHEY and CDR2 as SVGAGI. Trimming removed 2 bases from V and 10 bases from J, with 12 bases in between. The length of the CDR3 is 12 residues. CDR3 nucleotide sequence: TGTGCCAGCAGTTACCGGGGTGGTGGCCAGTACTTC. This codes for CASSYRGGGQYF.

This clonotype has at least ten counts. DNA of the CDR3: TGCAGTGTGGGCAGGGGAGGGCAGCCCCAGCATTTT. Translating gives CSVGRGGQPQHF. The V gene is TRBV20-1, the J gene TRBJ1-5, with a weak D call TRBD1 (6 bases). In germline, CDR1 is DFQATT, CDR2 SNEGSKA (reference sequence). Trimming left V 7 bases short and J 7 bases short, with 14 bases between. CDR3 length: 12 amino acids.

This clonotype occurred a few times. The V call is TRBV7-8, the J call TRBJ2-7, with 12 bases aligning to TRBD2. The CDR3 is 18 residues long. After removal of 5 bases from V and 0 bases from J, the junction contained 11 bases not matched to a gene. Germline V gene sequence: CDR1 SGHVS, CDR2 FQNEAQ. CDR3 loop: CASSRYRTSGRSSYEQYF. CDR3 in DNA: TGTGCCAGCAGCCGTTATCGAACTAGCGGGAGGAGCTCCTACGAGCAGTACTTC.

The CDR3 coding sequence is TGTGCCAGCAGCGTGGGACGGGGAAACACTGAAGCTTTCTTT. It translates to CASSVGRGNTEAFF. This chain links TRBV12-3 or TRBV12-4 with TRBJ1-1; TRBD1 is a possible D gene (5 bases). CDR3 size: 14 residues. V was shortened by 6 bases and J by 2 bases, with 13 bases between the two germline ends.

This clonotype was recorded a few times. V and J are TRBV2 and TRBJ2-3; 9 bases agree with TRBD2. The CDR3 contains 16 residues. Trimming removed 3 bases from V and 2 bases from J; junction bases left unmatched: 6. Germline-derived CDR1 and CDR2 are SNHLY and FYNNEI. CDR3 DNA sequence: TGTGCCAGCAGTGAGGAGGGCGGGAGGGCCACAGATACGCAGTATTTT. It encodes CASSEEGGRATDTQYF.

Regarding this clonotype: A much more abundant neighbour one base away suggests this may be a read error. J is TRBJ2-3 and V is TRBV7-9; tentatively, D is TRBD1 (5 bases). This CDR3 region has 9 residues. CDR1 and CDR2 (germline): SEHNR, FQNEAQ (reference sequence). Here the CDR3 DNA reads TGTGCCAGCAGCTCGTTAAGGGGTTTT. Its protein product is CASSSLRGF.

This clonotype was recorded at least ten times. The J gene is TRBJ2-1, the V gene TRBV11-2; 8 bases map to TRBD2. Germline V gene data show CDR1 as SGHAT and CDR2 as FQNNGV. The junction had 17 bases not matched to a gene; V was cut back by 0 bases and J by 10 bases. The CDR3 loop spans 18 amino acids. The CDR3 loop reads CASSLDPTGGLLPGEQFF. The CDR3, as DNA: TGTGCCAGCAGCTTAGATCCCACGGGAGGGCTACTCCCGGGCGAGCAGTTCTTC.

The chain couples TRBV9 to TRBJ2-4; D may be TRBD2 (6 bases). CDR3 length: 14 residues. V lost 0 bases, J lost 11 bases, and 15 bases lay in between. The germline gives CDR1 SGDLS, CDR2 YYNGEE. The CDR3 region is CASSVEGTGEVQYF. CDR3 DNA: TGTGCCAGCAGCGTAGAGGGAACGGGGGAAGTTCAGTACTTC.

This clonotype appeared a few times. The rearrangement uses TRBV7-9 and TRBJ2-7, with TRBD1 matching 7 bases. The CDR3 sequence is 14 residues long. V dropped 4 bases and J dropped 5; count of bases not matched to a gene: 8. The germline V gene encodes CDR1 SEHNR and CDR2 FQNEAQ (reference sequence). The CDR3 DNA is TGTGCCAGCAGCTCCTCCGGACAGGCCCACGAGCAGTACTTC. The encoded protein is CASSSSGQAHEQYF.

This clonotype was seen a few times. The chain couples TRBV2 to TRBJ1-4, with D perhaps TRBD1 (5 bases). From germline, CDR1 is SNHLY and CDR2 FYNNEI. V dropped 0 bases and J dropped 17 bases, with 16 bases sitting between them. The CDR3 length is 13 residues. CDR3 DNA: TGTGCCAGCAGTGAAGCGCTTGGGGGTTCGGGCTTTTTT. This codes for CASSEALGGSGFF.

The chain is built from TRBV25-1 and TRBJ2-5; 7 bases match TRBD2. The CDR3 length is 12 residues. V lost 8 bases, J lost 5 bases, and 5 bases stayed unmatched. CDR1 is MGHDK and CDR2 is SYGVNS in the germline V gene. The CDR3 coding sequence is TGTGCCAGCGGGAGGGCCTTGGAGACCCAGTACTTC. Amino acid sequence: CASGRALETQYF.

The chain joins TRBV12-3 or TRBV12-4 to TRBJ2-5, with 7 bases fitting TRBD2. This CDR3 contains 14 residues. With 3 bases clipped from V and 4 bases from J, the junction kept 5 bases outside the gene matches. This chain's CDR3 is CASSLAAGVETQYF. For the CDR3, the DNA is TGTGCCAGCAGTTTGGCGGCGGGGGTAGAGACCCAGTACTTC.

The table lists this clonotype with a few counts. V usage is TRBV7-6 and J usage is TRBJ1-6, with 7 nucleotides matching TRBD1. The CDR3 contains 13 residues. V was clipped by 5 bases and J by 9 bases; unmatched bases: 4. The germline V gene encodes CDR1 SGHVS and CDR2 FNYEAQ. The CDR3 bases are TGTGCCAGCAGCCCCGCAGGGGGTTCACCCCTCCACTTT. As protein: CASSPAGGSPLHF.

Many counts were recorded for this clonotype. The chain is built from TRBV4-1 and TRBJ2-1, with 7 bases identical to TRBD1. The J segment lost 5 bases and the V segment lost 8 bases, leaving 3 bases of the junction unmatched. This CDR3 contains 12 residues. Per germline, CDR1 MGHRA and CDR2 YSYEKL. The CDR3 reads CASSGQDNEQFF. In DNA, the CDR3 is TGCGCCAGCTCCGGACAGGACAATGAGCAGTTCTTC.

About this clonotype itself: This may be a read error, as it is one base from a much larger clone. The CDR3 spells CASSPLTSGWERDTQYF. In DNA form, the CDR3 reads TGTGCCAGCAGTCCACTGACTAGCGGGTGGGAAAGAGATACGCAGTATTTT. The chain links TRBV27 to TRBJ2-3; 10 bases map to TRBD2. The CDR3 covers 17 residues. Germline lookup yields CDR1 MNHEY and CDR2 SMNVEV (reference sequence). The V and J ends lost 5 bases and 5 bases, in that order; junction bases with no gene match: 13.